One and the same sample provided the 10 T cell receptor beta chains below, sequenced in a study of blood T cells in healthy people across ages. Sample-barcoded 5' priming and a J-beta primer mix drove a second PCR of roughly 6 to 12 cycles. TCRdb reanalysed the 5' RACE reads using MiXCR and keeps one entry per CDR3 protein. This sample has about 640,000 distinct CDR3 sequences, with approximately 59% found just once. Sequenced material: blood. The receptor set was obtained from a man in his sixties in good health.

The rearrangement uses TRBV5-1 and TRBJ2-1; 10 bases agree with TRBD2. Looked up from germline, CDR1 is SGHRS and CDR2 is YFSETQ. The CDR3 consists of 16 residues. V lost 0 bases, J lost 4 bases, and 4 bases stayed unmatched. The CDR3 DNA reads TGCGCCAGCAGCTTGGCCACTAGCGGGACATACAATGAGCAGTTCTTC. Residues: CASSLATSGTYNEQFF. The entire variable domain, with the rest obtained from reference TRBV5-1 and TRBJ2-1, is as follows: KAGVTQTPRYLIKTRGQQVTLSCSPISGHRSVSWYQQTPGQGLQFLFEYFSETQRNKGNFPGRFSGRQFSNSRSEMNVSTLELGDSALYLCASSLATSGTYNEQFFGPGTRLTVL.

Regarding this clonotype: An end of the junction does not agree with germline; a read error may underlie this. The chain combines TRBV4-1 with TRBJ2-7; tentatively, D is TRBD1 (6 bases). Germline V CDR1 and CDR2: MGHRA, YSYEKL. CDR3 size: 15 residues. Here the CDR3 DNA reads TGCGCCGGCAGCCCGACCACGCAGGGGTCCTACGAGCAGTACTTC. Its protein product is CAGSPTTQGSYEQYF.

The chain has TRBV27 and TRBJ1-5; no reliable D call. Between the trimmed V and J ends, which lost 5 bases and 0 bases, there was a span of 11 bases. The CDR3 spans 15 residues. CDR1 is MNHEY and CDR2 is SMNVEV in the germline V gene (reference sequence). CDR3 in DNA: TGTGCCAGCAGTACCCGGGCAGCTAGCAATCAGCCCCAGCATTTT. It yields the protein CASSTRAASNQPQHF.

The V call is TRBV5-1, the J call TRBJ2-7, with 8 bases that match TRBD1. This CDR3 region has 16 residues. Per germline, CDR1 SGHRS and CDR2 YFSETQ. The V segment lost 3 bases and the J segment 0 bases; nucleotides outside the gene matches: 8. CDR3 bases: TGCGCCAGCAGCTGGGACAGGTTGGGACTCTCCTACGAGCAGTACTTC. Its translation: CASSWDRLGLSYEQYF.

The chain has TRBV5-6 and TRBJ2-7; 12 positions match TRBD1. V was pared by 4 bases and J by 5 bases, with 7 bases of the junction left unmatched. The length of the CDR3 is 15 residues. The germline CDR1 and CDR2 sequences are SGHDT and YYEEEE. CDR3 protein: CASSGGTGGHHEQYF. The CDR3 nucleotides read TGTGCCAGCAGCGGGGGGACAGGGGGCCACCACGAGCAGTACTTC. Using reference TRBV5-6 and TRBJ2-7 for the parts outside the CDR3, the full variable domain is DAGVTQSPTHLIKTRGQQVTLRCSPKSGHDTVSWYQQALGQGPQFIFQYYEEEERQRGNFPDRFSGHQFPNYSSELNVNALLLGDSALYLCASSGGTGGHHEQYFGPGTRLTVT.

The rearrangement uses TRBV20-1 and TRBJ2-5; 7 nucleotides line up with TRBD1. Germline values: CDR1 DFQATT, CDR2 SNEGSKA (reference sequence). This CDR3 has 12 residues. V shed 8 bases and J 4 bases; nucleotides not matched to a gene: 7. The CDR3 coding sequence is TGCAGTCCTGGTAGACAGGGAGAGACCCAGTACTTC. Protein: CSPGRQGETQYF.

CDR3 nucleotides: TGCGCCAGCAGCAGACAGGGATTACCCCTCCACTTT. Its translation is CASSRQGLPLHF. The chain uses TRBV4-1 and TRBJ1-6; TRBD1 matches at 7 bases. Unmatched junction bases numbered 4, after V lost 5 bases and J lost 12 bases. Germline CDR1 is MGHRA and CDR2 is YSYEKL. This CDR3 has 12 residues.

The V call is TRBV28, the J call TRBJ2-3; D unclear. Germline V CDR1 and CDR2: MDHEN, SYDVKM. The CDR3 consists of 16 residues. V was trimmed by 6 bases and J by 1 base, leaving 17 bases between them. As DNA, the CDR3 is TGTGCCAGCAGGAACGCCCTTCTGGGCGGCACAGATACGCAGTATTTT. Translated, it gives CASRNALLGGTDTQYF.

V gene TRBV20-1 combines with J gene TRBJ2-7, with unresolved D. This CDR3 has 13 residues. V was trimmed by 0 bases and J by 7 bases, leaving 13 bases between them. The germline V gene encodes CDR1 DFQATT and CDR2 SNEGSKA (reference sequence). For the CDR3, the DNA is TGCAGTGCTAGAGATCCGGCTTCAAAGGAGCAGTACTTC. Protein product: CSARDPASKEQYF.

The V and J genes are TRBV20-1 and TRBJ2-7; 8 bases match TRBD2. Per germline, CDR1 DFQATT and CDR2 SNEGSKA (reference sequence). This CDR3 is built from 16 residues. With 0 bases clipped from V and 7 bases from J, the junction kept 14 bases outside the gene matches. CDR3 sequence (DNA): TGCAGTGCTAGAGATCCGGGGCGGGGGGACGACAATGAGCAGTACTTC. Protein: CSARDPGRGDDNEQYF.